This T cell receptor beta chain was found in a study of T cells in Graves' hyperthyroidism and ophthalmopathy. This clonotype was seen a few times. Its antigen remains unknown. In the ophthalmopathy cohort, Clinical Activity Score was at least 3, NOSPECS grade at least 4, and duration under 3 months. Diagnoses were established using clinical symptoms, serum thyroxine and TRAb, thyroid ultrasound and orbital computed tomography. Around 10 ml fresh peripheral blood yielded the PBMCs. RNA transcripts served as the template for amplifying TCR beta CDR3 regions. First-round RT-PCR targeting the TCR CDR3 was performed with the HTBI primer set. Via MiXCR, TCRdb re-called the multiplex PCR reads, giving one row per CDR3 protein. The table includes hundreds of thousands of distinct CDR3 sequences, more than 20% detected once. Germline assignment: CDR1 LGHDT and CDR2 YNNKEL (reference sequence). V was clipped by 4 bases and J by 4 bases, with 13 bases between them. The CDR3 is 14 residues long.

Study results and limitations: Also found in blood were most expanded thyroid clonotypes above 0.001.

This receptor was obtained from a young man with Graves' ophthalmopathy. The sequencing sample was made of blood. V is TRBV3-1 and J is TRBJ1-1; D is undetermined. Written as DNA, the CDR3 is TGTGCCAGCAGCCCCCCCGGACGTACCACTGAAGCTTTCTTT. It specifies CASSPPGRTTEAFF.